A single sample is the source of the 23 T cell receptor beta chains below, sequenced in a study of T cells in Graves' hyperthyroidism and ophthalmopathy (dated by TCRdb to the late 2010s). Library prep was done by multiplex PCR. Sequencing used an Illumina HiSeq 2000. TCR beta CDR3 regions were amplified from RNA transcripts. The TCR CDR3 was subjected to a first round of RT-PCR using the HTBI primer set and the Qiagen OneStep RT-PCR kit. In TCRdb, the public reads were trimmed at Q25 with fastp and aligned with MiXCR, with productive beta chains retained. Each entry is one CDR3 protein sequence, shown with its most common DNA and genes. This sample holds 460,000 or so distinct CDR3 sequences; over 13% were observed only once. The leading ten clones occupy about 17% of the sample. The sample comprised blood. The receptors shown here come from a young woman with Graves' hyperthyroidism.

This clonotype was counted ten times or more. The V call is TRBV6-2 or TRBV6-3, the J call TRBJ2-1; 11 nucleotides align to TRBD1. Germline V gene sequence: CDR1 MNHEY, CDR2 SVGEGT. The length of the CDR3 is 15 residues. Trimming cost V 10 bases and J 6 bases; bases outside gene matches: 11. CDR3 residues: CAIQITGTGGNEQFF. CDR3 nucleotides: TGTGCCATCCAAATCACCGGGACAGGGGGCAATGAGCAGTTCTTC.

This clonotype has a count of ten or more. The chain combines TRBV2 with TRBJ2-7; no reliable D call. V gave up 4 bases and J gave up 5 bases, with 3 bases separating them. CDR1 and CDR2 from the germline V gene are SNHLY and FYNNEI. The CDR3 contains 10 residues. In DNA form, the CDR3 reads TGTGCCAGCAGTGGGAACGAGCAGTACTTC. Translation: CASSGNEQYF. Variable domain in full (rest from reference TRBV2 and TRBJ2-7): EPEVTQTPSHQVTQMGQEVILRCVPISNHLYFYWYRQILGQKVEFLVSFYNNEISEKSEIFDDQFSVERPDGSNFTLKIRSTKLEDSAMYFCASSGNEQYFGPGTRLTVT.

This clonotype occurred many times. This rearrangement joins TRBV7-8 to TRBJ1-6; a weak D match, TRBD1 (6 bases). This CDR3 is built from 15 residues. V was clipped by 5 bases and J by 6 bases, with 14 bases between them. Per the germline V gene, CDR1 is SGHVS and CDR2 is FQNEAQ. CDR3 bases: TGTGCCAGCAGCACCACGACAGGAGTTAATTCACCCCTCCACTTT. Amino acids: CASSTTTGVNSPLHF.

This clonotype has a handful of counts. The CDR3 spells CSARPLEGAIYGYTF. CDR3 DNA: TGCAGTGCTAGACCCCTGGAGGGGGCGATATATGGCTACACCTTC. V gene TRBV20-1 combines with J gene TRBJ1-2, with 7 bases that match TRBD1. Looked up from germline, CDR1 is DFQATT and CDR2 is SNEGSKA (reference sequence). This CDR3 is 15 amino acids long. Losses at the gene ends were 2 bases for V and 5 bases for J; bases not matched to a gene: 11.

J is TRBJ2-7 and V is TRBV5-4; tentative D call: TRBD2 (5 bases). The germline V gene encodes CDR1 SGHNT and CDR2 YYREEE (reference sequence). The CDR3 length is 13 residues. V lost 4 bases and J lost 2, with 10 bases in between. The CDR3 loop reads CASSRSGAYEQYF. In DNA form, the CDR3 reads TGTGCCAGCAGCCGGAGCGGCGCCTACGAGCAGTACTTC.

The V and J genes are TRBV4-1 and TRBJ2-7; the match to TRBD2 covers 7 bases. V shed 4 bases and J 3 bases; nucleotides not matched to a gene: 6. This CDR3 has 14 amino acids. In germline, CDR1 is MGHRA, CDR2 YSYEKL. CDR3 loop: CASSPQGGLYEQYF. The CDR3, as DNA: TGCGCCAGCAGCCCCCAGGGAGGGCTCTACGAGCAGTACTTC.

At least ten counts were recorded for this clonotype. The rearrangement joins TRBV12-3 or TRBV12-4 to TRBJ2-1; 15 bases map to TRBD2. With 7 bases clipped from V and 6 bases from J, the junction kept 4 bases outside the gene matches. CDR3 length: 15 amino acids. Here the CDR3 DNA reads TGTGCCAGCACCCGGACTAGCGGGAGGGCCAATGAGCAGTTCTTC. Its protein product is CASTRTSGRANEQFF.

In its sample, this clonotype was seen many times. The chain combines TRBV2 with TRBJ1-4, with unresolved D. Trimming removed 3 bases from V and 4 bases from J, with 9 bases in between. Per germline, CDR1 SNHLY and CDR2 FYNNEI. This CDR3 comprises 14 residues. CDR3 in amino acids: CASSEEADNEKLFF. DNA for the CDR3: TGTGCCAGCAGTGAGGAGGCAGATAATGAAAAACTGTTTTTT.

This clonotype was observed at least ten times. The CDR3 reads CASSAGHINQPQHF. DNA for the CDR3: TGTGCCAGCAGTGCTGGGCACATTAATCAGCCCCAGCATTTT. This rearrangement joins TRBV2 to TRBJ1-5, with unresolved D. Germline lookup yields CDR1 SNHLY and CDR2 FYNNEI. The CDR3 extends over 14 amino acids. The germline V and J ends were trimmed by 4 bases and 4 bases, with 11 bases remaining between them.

This clonotype came up a few times. This chain links TRBV27 with TRBJ1-1; maybe TRBD1 (5 bases). CDR3 length: 13 amino acids. Germline-derived CDR1 and CDR2 are MNHEY and SMNVEV (reference sequence). V dropped 0 bases and J dropped 12 bases, with 14 bases sitting between them. CDR3 DNA sequence: TGTGCCAGCAGTTTATCGTTGGCAGGGTTAACTTTCTTT. Translating gives CASSLSLAGLTFF.

This clonotype was detected many times. The chain joins TRBV11-1 to TRBJ1-2, with D possibly TRBD1 on 6 matching bases. In germline, CDR1 is SGHAT, CDR2 FQDESV (reference sequence). V was trimmed by 5 bases and J by 4 bases, leaving 14 bases between them. The CDR3 is 14 amino acids. CDR3 bases: TGTGCCAGCAGCCTGTCAGGGGAGGTCTATGGCTACACCTTC. Translated: CASSLSGEVYGYTF.

In its sample, this clonotype was seen a few times. The gene calls are TRBV9 and TRBJ2-3; 7 positions match TRBD1. Germline trimming cut 3 bases from V and 0 bases from J; bases unmatched to any gene: 1. CDR3 length: 14 residues. Germline loops: CDR1 SGDLS, CDR2 YYNGEE. Written as DNA, the CDR3 is TGTGCCAGCAGCGAACAGGGGAGCACAGATACGCAGTATTTT. It yields the protein CASSEQGSTDTQYF.

This clonotype has at least ten counts. The chain joins TRBV27 to TRBJ1-2; 7 nucleotides align to TRBD1. From germline, CDR1 is MNHEY and CDR2 SMNVEV (reference sequence). With 3 bases clipped from V and 7 bases from J, the junction kept 5 bases outside the gene matches. CDR3 length equals 13 residues. CDR3 in amino acids: CASSLDRLSGYTF. CDR3 DNA: TGTGCCAGCAGTTTGGACAGGCTTTCTGGCTACACCTTC.

There are many counts of this clonotype. The rearrangement links TRBV18 to TRBJ1-1; 10 bases align to TRBD1. Germline CDR1 reads KGHSH; CDR2 reads LQKENI. The CDR3 sequence is 18 residues long. V was clipped by 3 bases and J by 4 bases; unmatched bases: 14. DNA for the CDR3: TGTGCCAGCTCACCCCCCGGGACAGGGGTAAAGGGGAGCACTGAAGCTTTCTTT. Protein: CASSPPGTGVKGSTEAFF.

This clonotype appeared a few times. The chain has TRBV29-1 and TRBJ2-3; TRBD1 is a possible D gene (5 bases). Trimming pared 6 bases from V and 3 bases from J, leaving 10 bases between. Looked up from germline, CDR1 is SQVTM and CDR2 is ANQGSEA. CDR3 length: 12 residues. CDR3 nucleotide sequence: TGCAGCGTCCTGACAGCTACAGATACGCAGTATTTT. Translating gives CSVLTATDTQYF.

J is TRBJ1-1 and V is TRBV5-8; D unresolved. V was cut by 4 bases and J by 5 bases, with 15 bases left in between. There are 14 residues in the CDR3. The germline V gene has CDR1 SGHTS and CDR2 YDEGEE. The CDR3 DNA reads as TGTGCCAGCAGCCGCCAGGCAGGCGGTACTGAAGCTTTCTTT. This codes for CASSRQAGGTEAFF.

This clonotype was recorded many times. The chain combines TRBV20-1 with TRBJ1-1; a weak D match, TRBD1 (5 bases). CDR1 is DFQATT, CDR2 SNEGSKA, per germline (reference sequence). The CDR3 has 17 residues. V lost 2 bases and J 0 bases, leaving 19 bases between the germline ends. Here the CDR3 DNA reads TGCAGTGCTAGATCCAATCTCCCAGGGACCCTGAACACTGAAGCTTTCTTT. Residues: CSARSNLPGTLNTEAFF.

In this sample, this clonotype turned up many times. The chain joins TRBV6-1 to TRBJ1-2; D unresolved. The CDR3 spans 15 residues. Germline V lookup: CDR1 MNHNS, CDR2 SASEGT. Trimming cost V 3 bases and J 6 bases, with 17 bases left between them. Written as DNA, the CDR3 is TGTGCCAGCAGTGACTTACTTCCGGGAGAAAATGGCTACACCTTC. Amino acids: CASSDLLPGENGYTF.

Regarding this clonotype: Just one base apart from a much larger clone, this may be a read error. The V gene is TRBV13, the J gene TRBJ2-3; D not resolved. Germline CDR1 and CDR2: PRHDT and FYEKMQ (reference sequence). The CDR3 covers 15 residues. V was trimmed by 7 bases and J by 4 bases, leaving 18 bases between them. CDR3 in amino acids: CASIFYGEVPDTQYF. The CDR3 coding sequence is TGTGCCAGCATCTTCTACGGTGAGGTCCCAGATACGCAGTATTTT.

The chain recombines TRBV2 with TRBJ2-1; the match to TRBD2 covers 10 bases. Germline V gene lookup returns CDR1 SNHLY and CDR2 FYNNEI. The J segment lost 6 bases and the V segment lost 7 bases, leaving 12 bases of the junction unmatched. CDR3 size: 16 residues. This CDR3 reads CASTHPGAGGGNEQFF. The CDR3 bases are TGTGCCAGCACCCACCCAGGAGCGGGAGGGGGCAATGAGCAGTTCTTC.

V usage is TRBV27 and J usage is TRBJ1-5; D gene uncertain. The CDR3 is 14 amino acids. Trimming left V 3 bases short and J 1 base short, with 7 bases between. CDR1 and CDR2 (germline): MNHEY, SMNVEV (reference sequence). As DNA, the CDR3 is TGTGCCAGCAGTTTCAAAGGGAGCAATCAGCCCCAGCATTTT. As protein: CASSFKGSNQPQHF.

This clonotype has a count of ten or more. This sequence joins TRBV12-3 or TRBV12-4 and TRBJ2-3, with a weak D call TRBD2 (6 bases). This CDR3 has 15 residues. Trimming removed 3 bases at V and 1 base at J, with 11 bases between. The DNA for the CDR3 is TGTGCCAGCAGTTTTGGGGGGTTACGCACAGATACGCAGTATTTT. Translation gives CASSFGGLRTDTQYF.

This clonotype was seen at least ten times. V gene TRBV19 combines with J gene TRBJ1-1; 9 nucleotides match TRBD1. V gave up 1 base and J gave up 7 bases; unmatched junction bases: 4. Germline V gene sequence: CDR1 LNHDA, CDR2 SQIVND (reference sequence). The CDR3 contains 14 residues. The CDR3: CASSIGDRAIEAFF. CDR3 nucleotide sequence: TGTGCCAGTAGTATAGGGGACAGGGCGATTGAAGCTTTCTTT.